This TCR beta chain emerged from a study of CD4+ T cells in melanoma. CDR3 length: 15 amino acids. CDR1 is LGHNA and CDR2 is YSLEER in the germline V gene. Trimming stripped 2 bases from V and 1 base from J, with 8 bases between. Profiled with immunoSEQ multiplex PCR; TCRdb holds only in-frame clones, not every one. The sample comprises approximately 110,000 clones, approximately 90% of which are singletons, and around 3% rests with the top ten. Study-level results: CD8+ T cell, macrophage and B cell function reportedly correlated with neoantigen-specific CD4+ T cells.

Comments on this clone: Its antigen is still unknown.

V gene TRBV4-3 combines with J gene TRBJ2-2; D perhaps matches TRBD1 (5 bases). Source material: peripheral blood. The sequence was obtained from a human donor with melanoma. The CDR3 reads CASSQPGQNTGELFF. CDR3 sequence (DNA): TGCGCCAGCAGCCAACCTGGACAGAACACCGGGGAGCTGTTTTTT.